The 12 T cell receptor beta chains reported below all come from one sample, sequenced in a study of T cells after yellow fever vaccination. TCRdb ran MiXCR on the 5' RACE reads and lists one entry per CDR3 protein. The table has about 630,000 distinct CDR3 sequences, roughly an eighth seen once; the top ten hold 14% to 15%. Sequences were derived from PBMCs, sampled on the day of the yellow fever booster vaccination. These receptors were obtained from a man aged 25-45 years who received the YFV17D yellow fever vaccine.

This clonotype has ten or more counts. CDR3 DNA sequence: TGCGCCAGCAGCTCAACAGGGAATGGGGCCAACGTCCTGACTTTC. It specifies CASSSTGNGANVLTF. The chain has TRBV5-1 and TRBJ2-6, with D maybe TRBD1 (6 bases). Germline V lookup: CDR1 SGHRS, CDR2 YFSETQ. V was cut by 3 bases and J by 3 bases, with 10 bases left in between. The CDR3 totals 15 residues.

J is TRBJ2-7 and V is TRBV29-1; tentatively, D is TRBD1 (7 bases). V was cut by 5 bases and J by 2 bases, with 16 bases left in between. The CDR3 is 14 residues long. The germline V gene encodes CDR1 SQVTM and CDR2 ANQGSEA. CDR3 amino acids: CSVWLGGTAYEQYF. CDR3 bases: TGCAGCGTTTGGTTGGGCGGGACAGCCTACGAGCAGTACTTC.

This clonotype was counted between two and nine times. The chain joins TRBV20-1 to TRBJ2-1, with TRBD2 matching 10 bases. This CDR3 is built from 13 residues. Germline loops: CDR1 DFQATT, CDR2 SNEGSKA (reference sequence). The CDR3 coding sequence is TGCAGCATAATAGCGGGAGGCTACAATGAGCAGTTCTTC. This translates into CSIIAGGYNEQFF.

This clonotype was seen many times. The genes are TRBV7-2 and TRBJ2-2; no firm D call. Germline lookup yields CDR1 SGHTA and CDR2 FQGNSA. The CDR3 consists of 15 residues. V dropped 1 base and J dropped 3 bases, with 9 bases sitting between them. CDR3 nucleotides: TGTGCCAGCAGCTTAGGAGCGTCTTACACCGGGGAGCTGTTTTTT. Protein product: CASSLGASYTGELFF.

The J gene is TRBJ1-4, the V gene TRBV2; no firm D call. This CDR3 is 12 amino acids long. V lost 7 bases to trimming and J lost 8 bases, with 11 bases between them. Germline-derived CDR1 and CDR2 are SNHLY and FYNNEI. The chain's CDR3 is CASNGGPEKLFF. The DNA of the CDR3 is TGTGCCAGCAACGGTGGCCCGGAAAAACTGTTTTTT.

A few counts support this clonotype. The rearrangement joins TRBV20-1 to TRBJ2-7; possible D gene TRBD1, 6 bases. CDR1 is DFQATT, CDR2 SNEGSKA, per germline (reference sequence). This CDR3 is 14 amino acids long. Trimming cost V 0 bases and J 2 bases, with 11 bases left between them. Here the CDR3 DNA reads TGCAGTGCTAGAGAAGGACAGAGTACCTACGAGCAGTACTTC. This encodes CSAREGQSTYEQYF.

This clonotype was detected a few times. The DNA of the CDR3 is TGCAGTGCTGAGCTCGGGACAATTAACTATGGCTACACCTTC. It translates to CSAELGTINYGYTF. V gene TRBV20-1 combines with J gene TRBJ1-2, with D possibly being TRBD1 (6 bases). Germline CDR1 reads DFQATT; CDR2 reads SNEGSKA (reference sequence). CDR3 length: 14 residues. Trimming stripped 5 bases from V and 1 base from J, with 14 bases between.

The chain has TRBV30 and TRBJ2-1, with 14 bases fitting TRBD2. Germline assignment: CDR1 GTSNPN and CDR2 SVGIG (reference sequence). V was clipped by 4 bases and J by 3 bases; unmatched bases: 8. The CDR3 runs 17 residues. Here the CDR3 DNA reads TGTGCCTGGAAAGCCGGGACTAGCGGGAGTAACTACAATGAGCAGTTCTTC. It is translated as CAWKAGTSGSNYNEQFF.

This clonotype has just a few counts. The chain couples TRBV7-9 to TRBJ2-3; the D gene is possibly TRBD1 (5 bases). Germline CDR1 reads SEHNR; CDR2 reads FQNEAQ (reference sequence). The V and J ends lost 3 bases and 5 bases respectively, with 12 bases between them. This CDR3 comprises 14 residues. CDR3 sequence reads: CASSFWGGKDTQYF. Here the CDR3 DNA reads TGTGCCAGCAGCTTCTGGGGCGGAAAAGATACGCAGTATTTT. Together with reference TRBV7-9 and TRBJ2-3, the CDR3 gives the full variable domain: DTGVSQNPRHKITKRGQNVTFRCDPISEHNRLYWYRQTLGQGPEFLTYFQNEAQLEKSRLLSDRFSAERPKGSFSTLEIQRTEQGDSAMYLCASSFWGGKDTQYFGPGTRLTVL.

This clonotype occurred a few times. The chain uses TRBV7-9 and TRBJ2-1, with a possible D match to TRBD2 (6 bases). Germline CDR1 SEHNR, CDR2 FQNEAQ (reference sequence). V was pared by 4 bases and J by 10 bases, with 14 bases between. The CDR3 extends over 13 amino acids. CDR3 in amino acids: CASSSRRRGEQFF. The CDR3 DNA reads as TGTGCCAGCAGCTCGAGGCGGAGGGGAGAGCAGTTCTTC. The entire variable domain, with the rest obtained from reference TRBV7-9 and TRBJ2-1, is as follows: DTGVSQNPRHKITKRGQNVTFRCDPISEHNRLYWYRQTLGQGPEFLTYFQNEAQLEKSRLLSDRFSAERPKGSFSTLEIQRTEQGDSAMYLCASSSRRRGEQFFGPGTRLTVL.

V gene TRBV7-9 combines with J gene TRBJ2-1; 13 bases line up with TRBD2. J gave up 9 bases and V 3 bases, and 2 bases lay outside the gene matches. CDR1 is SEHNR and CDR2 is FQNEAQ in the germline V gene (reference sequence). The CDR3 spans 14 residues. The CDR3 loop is CASSFGLAGAEQFF. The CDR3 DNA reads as TGTGCCAGCAGCTTTGGACTAGCGGGAGCTGAGCAGTTCTTC. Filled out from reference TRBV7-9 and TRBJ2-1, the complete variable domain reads DTGVSQNPRHKITKRGQNVTFRCDPISEHNRLYWYRQTLGQGPEFLTYFQNEAQLEKSRLLSDRFSAERPKGSFSTLEIQRTEQGDSAMYLCASSFGLAGAEQFFGPGTRLTVL.

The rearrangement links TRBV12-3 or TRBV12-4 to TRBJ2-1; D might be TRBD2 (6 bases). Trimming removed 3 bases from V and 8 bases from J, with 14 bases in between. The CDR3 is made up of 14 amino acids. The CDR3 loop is CASSFGGLGDEQFF. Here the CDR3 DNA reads TGTGCCAGCAGTTTTGGGGGGTTAGGCGATGAGCAGTTCTTC.